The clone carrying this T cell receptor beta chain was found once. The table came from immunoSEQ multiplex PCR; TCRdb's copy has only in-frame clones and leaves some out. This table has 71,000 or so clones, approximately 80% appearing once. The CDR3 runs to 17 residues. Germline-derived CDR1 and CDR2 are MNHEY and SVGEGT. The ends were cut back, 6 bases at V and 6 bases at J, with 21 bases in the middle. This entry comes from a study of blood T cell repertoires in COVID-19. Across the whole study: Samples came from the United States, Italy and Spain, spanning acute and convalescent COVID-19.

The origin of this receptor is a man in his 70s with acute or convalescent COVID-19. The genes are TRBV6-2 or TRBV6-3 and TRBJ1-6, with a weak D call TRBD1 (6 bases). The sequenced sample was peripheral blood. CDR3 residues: CASSPRGAIRGNSPLHF. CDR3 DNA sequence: TGTGCCAGCAGCCCTCGGGGGGCGATTAGGGGTAATTCACCCCTCCACTTT.